This T cell receptor beta chain was observed in a study of beta chain features in type 1 diabetes. All of the isolated RNA was reverse transcribed, so expressed TCRB transcripts were sequenced. Method: immunoSEQ multiplex PCR; TCRdb's copy keeps in-frame clones and lacks some. In the table there are around 300,000 clones, around 7.3% of which are singletons. CD4+ naive, central memory, regulatory and stem cell-like memory subsets were isolated by sorting on CD45RO/CCR7/CD25/CD127/CD95/CD27. The sequencing sample was made of central memory CD4+ T cells from blood. The source of this sequence is a woman aged 18 to 35 in good health.

CDR3 sequence (DNA): TGTGCCAGCAGCTCGTCCGGCGGGAACACTGAAGCTTTCTTT. Protein sequence: CASSSSGGNTEAFF. The chain employs TRBV7-9 and TRBJ1-1; D gene ambiguous. Germline CDR1 SEHNR, CDR2 FQNEAQ (reference sequence). Trimming removed 4 bases at V and 1 base at J, with 10 bases between. This CDR3 has 14 amino acids.